The 8 T cell receptor beta chains presented below share a single source sample, sequenced in a study of stem cell transplantation in POMP-related autoinflammatory disease (dated by TCRdb to about 2021). In the paper's terms, the time point label means: before hematopoietic stem cell transplant. The library was made by the immunoSEQ multiplex PCR assay. TCRdb retrieved this table from immuneACCESS and kept in-frame rearrangements only. Not all clones are present; in checked studies, unresolved V genes account for under half, and no reason is known for the remainder. Here the sample has 33,000 or so clones; 70% to 90% occur a single time. Roughly 0.7% of the sample rests with the top ten. The sample was CD4+ T cells from PBMCs, taken before stem cell transplantation. These receptors came from a human donor with POMP-related autoinflammation and immune dysregulation (PRAID).

This clone was seen a few times. The chain couples TRBV19 to TRBJ1-5; D ambiguous. Looked up from germline, CDR1 is LNHDA and CDR2 is SQIVND (reference sequence). CDR3 length: 14 residues. The V end lost 1 base, the J end lost 7 bases, and 11 bases lay between the germline ends. The CDR3 spells CASSIVRADQPQHF. The CDR3 DNA is TGTGCCAGTAGTATAGTAAGGGCAGACCAGCCCCAGCATTTT.

The V gene is TRBV18, the J gene TRBJ1-2, with D uncertain. V lost 5 bases, J lost 1 base, and 11 bases lay in between. Germline V lookup: CDR1 KGHSH, CDR2 LQKENI. The CDR3 runs to 14 residues. The CDR3 loop reads CASSSPSLNYGYTF. The CDR3 DNA sequence: TGTGCCAGCTCAAGCCCCTCACTTAACTATGGCTACACCTTC.

In this sample, this clone turned up once. This chain uses TRBV5-4 with TRBJ1-5, with unresolved D. CDR3 length equals 11 residues. Deletions cut 2 bases from V and 10 bases from J, with 7 bases between. Germline CDR1 is SGHNT and CDR2 is YYREEE (reference sequence). The CDR3 protein is CASSFRKPQHF. In nucleotides, the CDR3 is TGTGCCAGCAGCTTTCGGAAACCCCAGCATTTT. Complete variable domain (other parts from reference TRBV5-4 and TRBJ1-5): ETGVTQSPTHLIKTRGQQVTLRCSSQSGHNTVSWYQQALGQGPQFIFQYYREEENGRGNFPPRFSGLQFPNYSSELNVNALELDDSALYLCASSFRKPQHFGDGTRLSIL.

The rearrangement links TRBV25-1 to TRBJ1-1, with TRBD1 as a possible D gene (5 bases). The V gene's germline CDR1 is MGHDK and CDR2 SYGVNS. Trimming took 5 bases from V and 3 from J, leaving 16 bases between them. CDR3 size: 15 residues. CDR3: CASSPGGRGDTEAFF. The CDR3 DNA is TGTGCCAGCAGTCCCGGTGGGCGGGGCGACACTGAAGCTTTCTTT. The full variable domain, its missing parts supplied by reference TRBV25-1 and TRBJ1-1, is EADIYQTPRYLVIGTGKKITLECSQTMGHDKMYWYQQDPGMELHLIHYSYGVNSTEKGDLSSESTVSRIRTEHFPLTLESARPSHTSQYLCASSPGGRGDTEAFFGQGTRLTVV.

This chain connects TRBV4-2 to TRBJ2-3; D gene uncertain. This CDR3 is 15 amino acids long. Trimming stripped 0 bases from V and 4 bases from J, with 11 bases between. In germline, CDR1 is LGHNA, CDR2 YNFKEQ. Here the CDR3 DNA reads TGTGCCAGCAGCCAAGAACCGGTCCACTCAGATACGCAGTATTTT. This gives the protein CASSQEPVHSDTQYF.

The chain links TRBV5-1 to TRBJ1-4, with 8 positions matching TRBD1. The V and J ends lost 0 bases and 8 bases, in that order; junction bases with no gene match: 0. The CDR3 is made up of 13 amino acids. Germline CDR1 reads SGHRS; CDR2 reads YFSETQ. The CDR3 bases are TGCGCCAGCAGCTTGGGACAGGGGGAAAAACTGTTTTTT. This codes for CASSLGQGEKLFF.

V and J are TRBV28 and TRBJ2-7; the match to TRBD1 covers 7 bases. Trimming took 6 bases from V and 4 from J; bases not matched to a gene: 6. Germline V gene sequence: CDR1 MDHEN, CDR2 SYDVKM. This CDR3 has 13 residues. In DNA, the CDR3 is TGTGCCAGCAGCCCCGGGACAGTGTACGAGCAGTACTTC. Translating gives CASSPGTVYEQYF.

The V call is TRBV9, the J call TRBJ2-7; 8 bases align to TRBD2. Germline V gives CDR1 SGDLS, CDR2 YYNGEE. The trim removed 0 bases at V and 2 bases at J, leaving 7 bases unmatched. This CDR3 region has 16 residues. CDR3 sequence reads: CASSVGASGFPYEQYF. CDR3 in DNA: TGTGCCAGCAGCGTAGGGGCTAGCGGGTTCCCCTACGAGCAGTACTTC. The entire variable domain, with the rest obtained from reference TRBV9 and TRBJ2-7, is as follows: DSGVTQTPKHLITATGQRVTLRCSPRSGDLSVYWYQQSLDQGLQFLIQYYNGEERAKGNILERFSAQQFPDLHSELNLSSLELGDSALYFCASSVGASGFPYEQYFGPGTRLTVT.